The 13 T cell receptor beta chains below all came from one sample that was sequenced in a study of PD-1 blockade in classical Hodgkin lymphoma. The table came from immunoSEQ multiplex PCR; TCRdb's copy has only in-frame clones and leaves some out. This table has around 17,000 clones, about four fifths appearing once. Time point reported: cycle 4 day 1 (C4D1), after five to seven weeks of nivolumab. Every patient had relapsed following autologous stem cell transplantation, and cohorts differed in brentuximab vedotin exposure. The sequencing here drew on peripheral blood mononuclear cells (PBMCs), taken before the fourth cycle of nivolumab. The receptors come from a human donor with classical Hodgkin lymphoma.

The V gene is TRBV5-1, the J gene TRBJ1-1; D remains unclear. The CDR3 has 13 amino acids. V was pared by 5 bases and J by 1 base, with 9 bases between. Germline V CDR1 and CDR2: SGHRS, YFSETQ. The CDR3 spells CASRSQENTEAFF. Written as DNA, the CDR3 is TGCGCCAGCAGGTCCCAGGAGAACACTGAAGCTTTCTTT.

The J gene is TRBJ1-6, the V gene TRBV7-8; unclear D gene. The V end was cut by 1 base, the J end by 10 bases, with 11 bases between. Per germline, CDR1 SGHVS and CDR2 FQNEAQ. The CDR3 is made up of 14 amino acids. The CDR3 protein is CASSLDGLRSPLHF. The CDR3 DNA is TGTGCCAGCAGCTTAGACGGGCTAAGGTCACCCCTCCACTTT.

The CDR3 region is CASSQDYSGTEEKLFF. The CDR3 DNA follows: TGCGCCAGCAGCCAAGATTACAGTGGCACGGAAGAAAAACTGTTTTTT. The chain combines TRBV4-3 with TRBJ1-4; D is unresolved. The length of the CDR3 is 16 residues. V was cut by 0 bases and J by 8 bases, with 16 bases left in between. The germline V gene encodes CDR1 LGHNA and CDR2 YSLEER.

The V gene is TRBV2, the J gene TRBJ1-2; D gene ambiguous. CDR1 is SNHLY, CDR2 FYNNEI, per germline. There are 16 residues in the CDR3. The V end lost 5 bases, the J end lost 0 bases, and 16 bases lay between the germline ends. The CDR3 region is CASSRRWGNTNYGYTF. The CDR3 DNA reads TGTGCCAGCAGTCGAAGGTGGGGAAACACTAACTATGGCTACACCTTC.

In its sample, this clone was seen once. This rearrangement joins TRBV7-9 to TRBJ1-1; D call uncertain. The V gene lost 2 bases and the J gene lost 1 base, with 5 bases spanning the gap. The germline gives CDR1 SEHNR, CDR2 FQNEAQ (reference sequence). CDR3 size: 13 residues. In DNA form, the CDR3 reads TGTGCCAGCAGCTTAATGGAGAACACTGAAGCTTTCTTT. It translates to CASSLMENTEAFF.

J is TRBJ2-5 and V is TRBV19; the D gene could be TRBD1 or TRBD2 (5 bases each). Trimming pared 5 bases from V and 7 bases from J, leaving 14 bases between. Germline CDR1 reads LNHDA; CDR2 reads SQIVND (reference sequence). The CDR3 is 13 amino acids. CDR3 DNA: TGTGCCAGTAGTCCGGGACCTAGTTTGACCCAGTACTTC. Residues: CASSPGPSLTQYF. The whole variable domain, remainder taken from reference TRBV19 and TRBJ2-5, is DGGITQSPKYLFRKEGQNVTLSCEQNLNHDAMYWYRQDPGQGLRLIYYSQIVNDFQKGDIAEGYSVSREKKESFPLTVTSAQKNPTAFYLCASSPGPSLTQYFGPGTRLLVL.

Only one count was recorded for this clone. The chain recombines TRBV27 with TRBJ1-2; 11 bases match TRBD1. Germline assignment: CDR1 MNHEY and CDR2 SMNVEV (reference sequence). The trim removed 5 bases at V and 2 bases at J, leaving 4 bases unmatched. The CDR3 has 15 residues. CDR3 nucleotides: TGTGCCAGCAGTGATCGGACAGGGGGCAACTATGGCTACACCTTC. Protein product: CASSDRTGGNYGYTF.

This chain connects TRBV19 to TRBJ2-3; 7 bases align to TRBD1. Germline V gene lookup returns CDR1 LNHDA and CDR2 SQIVND (reference sequence). J gave up 0 bases and V 5 bases, and 11 bases lay outside the gene matches. This CDR3 is built from 17 residues. CDR3 in amino acids: CASSSYTGDSSTDTQYF. In DNA, the CDR3 is TGTGCCAGTAGTTCCTATACAGGGGACAGTAGCACAGATACGCAGTATTTT.

The rearrangement links TRBV4-3 to TRBJ1-4, with 11 bases that match TRBD1. The CDR3 sequence is 17 residues long. Unmatched junction bases numbered 4, after V lost 1 base and J lost 3 bases. Germline loops: CDR1 LGHNA, CDR2 YSLEER. CDR3 nucleotides: TGCGCCAGCAGCCAAGGGGGGACAGGGGGATCTAATGAAAAACTGTTTTTT. It codes for CASSQGGTGGSNEKLFF.

The genes are TRBV6-5 and TRBJ1-1; D is unclear. This CDR3 spans 15 amino acids. Trimming removed 5 bases from V and 0 bases from J, with 13 bases in between. From germline, CDR1 is MNHEY and CDR2 SVGAGI. The CDR3 region is CASSGLKKMNTEAFF. In DNA, the CDR3 is TGTGCCAGCAGTGGTCTCAAAAAGATGAACACTGAAGCTTTCTTT.

This sequence joins TRBV27 and TRBJ2-5, with D unresolved. The CDR3 is 11 amino acids. The V gene's germline CDR1 is MNHEY and CDR2 SMNVEV (reference sequence). Deletions cut 7 bases from V and 4 bases from J, with 7 bases between. CDR3 residues: CASKIIETQYF. CDR3 sequence (DNA): TGTGCCAGCAAAATAATAGAGACCCAGTACTTC.

The rearrangement joins TRBV5-4 to TRBJ1-1, with unresolved D. CDR1 and CDR2 (germline): SGHNT, YYREEE (reference sequence). Trimming cost V 4 bases and J 4 bases, with 11 bases left between them. This CDR3 region has 13 residues. CDR3 coding DNA: TGTGCCAGCAGCCCCTCAGCTGGCACTGAAGCTTTCTTT. Encoded protein: CASSPSAGTEAFF.

The CDR3 DNA follows: TGCGCCAGCAGCCAAGAAACAGCACAAGAGACCCAGTACTTC. Its protein is CASSQETAQETQYF. V gene TRBV4-3 combines with J gene TRBJ2-5; D gene unclear. CDR3 length: 14 residues. V lost 0 bases, J lost 2 bases, and 7 bases lay in between. CDR1 is LGHNA and CDR2 is YSLEER in the germline V gene.